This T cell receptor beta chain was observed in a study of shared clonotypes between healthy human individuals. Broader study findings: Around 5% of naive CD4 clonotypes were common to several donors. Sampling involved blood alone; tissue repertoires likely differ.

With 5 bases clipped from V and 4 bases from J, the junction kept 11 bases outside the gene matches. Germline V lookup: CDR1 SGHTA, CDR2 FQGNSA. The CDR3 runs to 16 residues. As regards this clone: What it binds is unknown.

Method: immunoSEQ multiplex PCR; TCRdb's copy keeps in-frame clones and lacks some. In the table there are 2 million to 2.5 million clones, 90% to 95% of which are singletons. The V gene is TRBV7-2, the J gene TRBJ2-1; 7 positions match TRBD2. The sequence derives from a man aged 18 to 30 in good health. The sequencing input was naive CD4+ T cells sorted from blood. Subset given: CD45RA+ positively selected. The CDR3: CASSPARGVGYNEQFF. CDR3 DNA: TGTGCCAGCAGCCCAGCCCGGGGGGTGGGATACAATGAGCAGTTCTTC.